This TCR beta chain was observed in a study of cytomegalovirus exposure and HLA in healthy donors (dated by TCRdb to the late 2010s). Background on the whole study: An earlier analysis of some 600 of the donors reported 250 to 350 Gb of sequence data and around 120 million unique TCR beta sequences obtained from around 180 million T cells. An early release covering 550 to 650 HLA-typed donors comprised around 300 gigabases of sequencing data and tens of millions of unique TCR sequences. The study aimed to test whether signatures of past pathogen exposure could be identified by cataloging public T cell receptors. The number of typed donors differed by locus: roughly 629-640 for A, B, C, DRB1 and DQB1; some 500 for DQA1; some 610 for DPA1; and around 470 for DPB1. Donor age, sex, ethnicity and CMV serostatus were collected together with the repertoire data. Roughly 5 DR-DQ haplotypes were handled as single units for association and clustering, since linkage in the cohort was strong. All discovery cohort repertoires had been generated on a single sequencing platform. Across 398 genotyped donors of the cohort, an average of approximately 220,000 unique TCR beta nucleotide sequences per donor were sequenced, and 15% to 20% of those sequences were non-productive. A later genetic analysis took genome-wide SNP genotypes for about three fifths of the 666 donors and used that subset as a discovery cohort. A separate validation cohort of over a hundred different subjects was used in addition to the 666-subject first cohort. Of the roughly 400 genotyped donors, roughly 80% fell in the genetic ancestry cluster associated with self-reported Caucasian donors. An earlier analysis of several hundred of the donors applied high-throughput TCR beta sequencing to assess whether each TCR beta V gene segment acted as functional or pseudogenic. The study used immunosequencing to profile the T cell repertoires of several hundred subjects and linked those repertoires to cytomegalovirus serostatus. Rather than drawing on any new phenotypic data, the later analysis identified candidate immune exposures from TCR beta sequences and the way those sequences occurred across donors. A later analysis re-analyzed previously published TCR beta repertoires from about 600 donors and added high-resolution HLA genotyping to study TCR occurrence patterns. High-throughput TCR immunosequencing, statistical association of individual TCRs with disease status, and machine learning were combined to predict cytomegalovirus infection status. HLA typing included class I and class II loci at four-digit resolution. Points the paper makes about the study in general: A total of 164 TCR beta chains were listed by the study as associated with cytomegalovirus. Because counts were too low, roughly 18 rarely observed V segments, including chromosome 9 orphons, were left out of the earlier analysis of 587 of the donors. While some public TCRs were present in many individuals, most TCR sequences turned up only very rarely across donors. In a later analysis, several top co-occurrence clusters were reported to appear linked to parvovirus B19, influenza, CMV and Epstein-Barr virus. Sequencing depth was assumed to be roughly uniform across donors in the presence/absence analyses, though that assumption may not hold. According to a later analysis, TCR association rates differed among HLA loci, with DRB1 alleles showing the most associated TCRs and HLA-C alleles showing the fewest. The sequencing pipeline was judged likely to have produced a cluster of highly shared sequence variants as a technical artifact. In a later genetic analysis, a missense DCLRE1C variant was associated with V-gene and J-gene trimming of TCR beta chains, and the association was replicated in an independent cohort. Three of the identified cytomegalovirus-associated TCR beta chains were confirmed in vitro to be specific for cytomegalovirus antigens. Linkage disequilibrium might explain the correlated functional status among segregating V segments, but an unknown experimental factor could not be excluded. A further reported finding was that TCR beta sequences accurately predicted the HLA-A and HLA-B alleles for most subjects in the first cohort. When HLA alleles, especially DR and DQ, strongly co-occurred, attributing TCR associations to individual alleles was difficult. The only immune exposure information available for the cohort was CMV serostatus. Some IMGT-functional V segments, including TRBV6-2 and TRBV6-3, could not be told apart with the 87-base-pair reads, so those segments were excluded. In an earlier analysis of about 550 of the donors, most TCR beta V segments were observed in productive rearrangements about 90% or about 30% of the time, broadly matching IMGT annotations. Only TCR beta chains were sequenced in this cohort, and the absence of alpha or paired-chain data limited detectable features. According to the authors, the approach could potentially be generalized to other disease states and immunological phenotypes. Because HLA typing was unavailable for some donors at each locus, only the typed subset was used in association tests. In a later analysis, HLA-associated TCR beta chains showed more clonal expansion and lower generation probabilities than non-associated chains that were equally common. The classifier was reported to diagnose cytomegalovirus status with high specificity and sensitivity in both the original cohort and the validation cohort. A later analysis found that most CMV-associated TCR beta chains appeared HLA-restricted, with HLA associations seemingly driven largely by CMV exposure. A later analysis associated some 17,000 TCR beta sequences with specific HLA alleles at a false discovery rate of 0.05. In a later genetic analysis, fewer N-insertions in productive TCRs were reported among donors in an Asian-associated ancestry cluster than the roughly 700-donor mean.

In total, just over 650 healthy bone marrow donors made up the cohort. At the time of sampling, every cohort member was nominally healthy, though immune exposures that went unrecorded were likely present. The donor was CMV seronegative and was included in the group of hundreds of seronegative cohort members. Every donor gave a peripheral blood sample, and the peripheral blood mononuclear cells from that sample were used for TCR beta sequencing. Genomic DNA was extracted from the blood cell samples with the Qiagen DNeasy Blood Extraction Kit. There are 15 amino acids in the CDR3, from cysteine to phenylalanine inclusive. Just the 45-base CDR3 DNA is kept, in frame starting at base 1. The germline V gene specifies SGHTA as CDR1 and FQGNSA as CDR2. V is pared back by 3 bases and J by 0 bases, with 10 bases lying between the germline termini. Points on this clone: Its recognized antigen is unknown. No base-level quality is on record; no much larger clone is a single base apart.

Receptors were amplified or captured by the immunoSEQ multiplex PCR assay. For the multiplex PCR, a mixture combining 60 forward primers for TCR Vbeta segments and 13 reverse primers for TCR Jbeta segments was used. The CDR3 region of rearranged TCR beta genes was amplified from genomic DNA by a multiplex PCR assay. The amplified TCR beta libraries were sequenced on the Illumina HiSeq System as 87-base-pair reads. In the authors' own workflow: A later analysis tallied tens of millions of unique TCR beta chains across the 700 or so repertoires, and some 12 million of those chains were shared by two or more donors. A nearest-neighbor algorithm error-corrected the raw reads and collapsed the reads into unique sequences, merging closely related sequences to remove PCR and sequencing errors. CDR3 sequences were aligned to IMGT reference sequences to assign V, D and J gene segments. For a sequence to be retained, a match of at least six nucleotides was required to both a V gene segment and a J gene segment. Rearrangements were classified as productive when the CDR3 lacked stop codons and remained in frame with V and J, and all other rearrangements were classified as non-productive. Following IMGT convention, CDR3 was defined as the stretch from the second conserved V-encoded cysteine to the conserved J-encoded phenylalanine. In an earlier analysis of 587 of the donors, sequences lacking an unambiguous match to a single V gene segment were excluded. An earlier analysis of almost 600 of the donors classified V segments as functional when productive rearrangements were above 56.7% and as segregating when the standard deviation between donors was above 5%. A statistical classification framework was built to diagnose cytomegalovirus status from the catalog of TCR beta chain sequences. A later analysis assigned V and J genes by comparing TCR nucleotide sequences with IMGT/GENE-DB human TR gene sequences. A later analysis assigned CDR3 sequences and most-parsimonious VDJ recombination scenarios with the TCRdist pipeline. In a later analysis, each TCR beta chain was defined by its CDR3 amino acid sequence together with its V-gene family, and reads lacking a unique V-gene family were excluded. In a later analysis, nearly 600 highly shared, low-generation-probability nucleotide sequences were removed to address suspected cross-contamination and a sequencing artifact. In a later analysis, a clonal expansion index for each public chain was calculated from normalized within-repertoire ranks of inferred template counts. A later analysis computed generation probabilities with a VDJ recombination model fitted to out-of-frame rearrangements, and checked the results against IGoR. In a later analysis, hypergeometric tests were used to score TCR-TCR, TCR-HLA and TCR-CMV co-occurrence, with a repertoire-size bias correction applied to TCR pairs. In a later analysis, false discovery rates were estimated by permuting HLA or CMV assignments 20 times. In a later analysis, co-occurring TCRs were grouped using DBSCAN, and TCRdist sequence similarity was added for clustering within HLA-allele-positive subsets. For co-occurrence clustering, repertoires with fewer than 30,000 or more than 120,000 public chains were excluded, along with 5 or 6 repertoires with anomalous nucleotide sharing. Held by TCRdb, this immuneACCESS table contains in-frame sequences only and omits some clones. Under half of the omission traces to an unresolved V gene where checked; the cause of the rest is unknown. For V, J and clone size, that table is used; D and trimming come from the DNA. The sample table contains 120,000 or so clones; only one count was recorded for 75% of them. Roughly 3.5% of the sample comes from the top ten.

What was sequenced was PBMCs. The rearrangement joined TRBV7-2 to TRBJ2-3, with no confident D gene call. This TCR was recovered from a woman aged 45-65 years in good health and CMV-seronegative. The nucleotide sequence is TGTGCCAGCAGCTTTGTGGGCTCTAGCACAGATACGCAGTATTTT. Its protein reads: CASSFVGSSTDTQYF.